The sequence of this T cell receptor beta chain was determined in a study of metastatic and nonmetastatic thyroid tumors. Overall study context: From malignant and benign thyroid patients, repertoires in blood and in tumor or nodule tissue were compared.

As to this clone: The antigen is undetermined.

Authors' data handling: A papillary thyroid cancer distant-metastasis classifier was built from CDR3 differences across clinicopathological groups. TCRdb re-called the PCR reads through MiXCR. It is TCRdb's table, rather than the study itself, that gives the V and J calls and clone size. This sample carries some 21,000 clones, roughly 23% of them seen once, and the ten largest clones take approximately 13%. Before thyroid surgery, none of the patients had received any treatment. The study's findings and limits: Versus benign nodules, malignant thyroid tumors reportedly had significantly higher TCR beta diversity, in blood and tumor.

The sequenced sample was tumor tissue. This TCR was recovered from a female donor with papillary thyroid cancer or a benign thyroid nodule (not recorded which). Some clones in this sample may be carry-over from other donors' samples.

The CDR3, as DNA: TGTGCCAGCAGCGAGGGGGTCCCAGATACGCAGTATTTT. It is translated as CASSEGVPDTQYF. The chain employs TRBV9 and TRBJ2-3, with D tentatively TRBD1 (6 bases). The CDR3 spans 13 residues. The germline V gene has CDR1 SGDLS and CDR2 YYNGEE. The V gene lost 3 bases and the J gene lost 4 bases, with 9 bases spanning the gap.